One and the same sample provided the 31 T cell receptor beta chains below, sequenced in a study of human T cells and chemical hapten exposure. As for time point: pre-sensitization, week 0. Treatment given: therapeutic diphenylcyclopropenone sensitization with weekly scalp DPC. TCRdb re-derived calls from the RACE reads in MiXCR, one entry per CDR3 protein. The table has 99,000 or so distinct CDR3 sequences, under 14% seen once. Sequences were derived from whole blood, sampled in connection with sensitization to the hapten diphenylcyclopropenone (DPC). These receptors came from a woman aged 55-69 years with alopecia areata. Some clones in this sample may be carry-over from other donors' samples.

This clonotype showed up just a few times. The chain joins TRBV20-1 to TRBJ1-4, with D perhaps TRBD1 (6 bases). Germline CDR1 reads DFQATT; CDR2 reads SNEGSKA (reference sequence). V lost 2 bases, J lost 5 bases, and 18 bases lay in between. The CDR3 loop spans 16 amino acids. CDR3 nucleotide sequence: TGCAGTGCTAGATCAGACACAGGGTGGCCAAATGAAAAACTGTTTTTT. This gives the protein CSARSDTGWPNEKLFF.

This clonotype occurred many times. The chain uses TRBV30 and TRBJ1-2, with 7 positions matching TRBD1. From germline, CDR1 is GTSNPN and CDR2 SVGIG (reference sequence). This CDR3 comprises 14 residues. V lost 2 bases, J lost 2 bases, and 5 bases stayed unmatched. This CDR3 is CAWSPPTGNYGYTF. The CDR3 DNA is TGTGCCTGGAGTCCACCGACAGGGAACTATGGCTACACCTTC. The variable domain in full, completed from reference TRBV30 and TRBJ1-2, reads SQTIHQWPATLVQPVGSPLSLECTVEGTSNPNLYWYRQAAGRGLQLLFYSVGIGQISSEVPQNLSASRPQDRQFILSSKKLLLSDSGFYLCAWSPPTGNYGYTFGSGTRLTVV.

This clonotype showed up many times. V gene TRBV7-9 combines with J gene TRBJ1-4, with D perhaps TRBD1 (5 bases). The CDR3 is 14 amino acids. Germline CDR1 SEHNR, CDR2 FQNEAQ (reference sequence). Trimming pared 5 bases from V and 13 bases from J, leaving 20 bases between. The chain's CDR3 is CASSTARDSLTLFF. CDR3 DNA: TGTGCCAGCAGCACCGCCCGGGACTCCCTAACACTGTTTTTT.

The chain couples TRBV7-9 to TRBJ2-6, with D hard to call. From germline, CDR1 is SEHNR and CDR2 FQNEAQ (reference sequence). Between the trimmed V and J ends, which lost 4 bases and 0 bases, there was a span of 10 bases. The CDR3 covers 16 residues. The CDR3 DNA is TGTGCCAGCAGCTGGGCAGGTACCTCTGGGGCCAACGTCCTGACTTTC. Its translation is CASSWAGTSGANVLTF.

The V call is TRBV20-1, the J call TRBJ1-1; D is unclear. CDR3 size: 13 residues. Germline V gives CDR1 DFQATT, CDR2 SNEGSKA (reference sequence). V lost 1 base, J lost 3 bases, and 9 bases lay in between. The CDR3 loop is CSARVGSHTEAFF. The CDR3 DNA reads as TGCAGTGCTAGAGTCGGCAGTCACACTGAAGCTTTCTTT.

In this sample, this clonotype turned up many times. The chain recombines TRBV7-9 with TRBJ2-2; 7 bases are shared with TRBD2. After removal of 2 bases from V and 0 bases from J, the junction contained 3 bases not matched to a gene. Per germline, CDR1 SEHNR and CDR2 FQNEAQ (reference sequence). The CDR3 totals 16 residues. The CDR3 spells CASSLNSGSNTGELFF. Here the CDR3 DNA reads TGTGCCAGCAGCTTAAATAGCGGGTCGAACACCGGGGAGCTGTTTTTT.

This clonotype occurred many times. The chain carries TRBV9 and TRBJ2-7; the D is unclear. Trimming shortened V by 4 bases and J by 2 bases, and 13 bases separated the two germline ends. Per germline, CDR1 SGDLS and CDR2 YYNGEE. The CDR3 extends over 14 amino acids. The CDR3 is CASSPDNPPYEQYF. The CDR3 DNA is TGTGCCAGCAGCCCAGACAACCCTCCCTACGAGCAGTACTTC.

This clonotype came up a few times. The chain recombines TRBV7-9 with TRBJ2-1; D is perhaps TRBD1 (5 bases). The CDR3 sequence is 13 residues long. The germline gives CDR1 SEHNR, CDR2 FQNEAQ (reference sequence). V lost 2 bases, J lost 10 bases, and 12 bases lay in between. The CDR3 loop reads CASSLTVGEEQFF. The CDR3 DNA reads as TGTGCCAGCAGCTTAACGGTAGGGGAAGAGCAGTTCTTC.

In its sample, this clonotype was seen many times. This rearrangement joins TRBV23-1 to TRBJ2-1; 8 bases align to TRBD1. TRBV23-1 is labeled an ORF, and its function is uncertain. CDR3 size: 16 residues. V dropped 2 bases and J dropped 3; count of bases not matched to a gene: 6. The CDR3 reads CASSQAGTGVYNEQFF. For the CDR3, the DNA is TGCGCCAGCAGTCAAGCCGGGACAGGAGTCTACAATGAGCAGTTCTTC.

This clonotype was seen repeatedly, ten times or more. V gene TRBV5-1 combines with J gene TRBJ1-1; maybe TRBD1 (5 bases). The germline V gene encodes CDR1 SGHRS and CDR2 YFSETQ. The CDR3 has 14 amino acids. V was pared by 4 bases and J by 0 bases, with 10 bases between. The CDR3 region is CASSRDGMNTEAFF. The CDR3 nucleotides are TGCGCCAGCAGCCGGGACGGGATGAACACTGAAGCTTTCTTT.

This clonotype has a handful of counts. The chain is built from TRBV5-1 and TRBJ2-1; maybe TRBD2 (5 bases). Germline CDR1 SGHRS, CDR2 YFSETQ. The CDR3 extends over 13 amino acids. The V and J ends lost 2 bases and 8 bases respectively, with 11 bases between them. The CDR3 here is CASSFSTTDEQFF. The CDR3 nucleotides are TGCGCCAGCAGCTTCTCGACTACTGATGAGCAGTTCTTC.

This clonotype was seen a few times. The rearrangement joins TRBV11-1 to TRBJ2-1; TRBD1 aligns across 8 bases. V shed 1 base and J 5 bases; nucleotides not matched to a gene: 4. Germline V gives CDR1 SGHAT, CDR2 FQDESV (reference sequence). The CDR3 loop spans 15 amino acids. CDR3 amino acids: CASSLVGQANNEQFF. The CDR3 nucleotides are TGTGCCAGCAGCTTAGTGGGACAGGCCAACAATGAGCAGTTCTTC.

In its sample, this clonotype was seen many times. CDR3 amino acids: CASSKEDRIRENYGYTF. The CDR3 nucleotides read TGTGCCAGCAGCAAAGAGGACCGGATCAGGGAAAACTATGGCTACACCTTC. The rearrangement uses TRBV21-1 and TRBJ1-2; TRBD1, the table's D call, was not compared with the DNA. TRBV21-1 is flagged as a pseudogene. There are 17 residues in the CDR3.

This clonotype was picked up a small number of times. The gene calls are TRBV4-1 and TRBJ1-5; tentatively, D is TRBD1 (5 bases). The CDR3 contains 12 residues. Germline V gives CDR1 MGHRA, CDR2 YSYEKL. The ends were cut back, 1 base at V and 10 bases at J, with 8 bases in the middle. The CDR3 sequence is CASSQVGGPQHF. The DNA of the CDR3 is TGCGCCAGCAGCCAAGTGGGGGGACCCCAGCATTTT.

This clonotype was seen ten or more times. The chain joins TRBV10-3 to TRBJ2-7, with 7 bases lining up with TRBD1. Germline loops: CDR1 ENHRY, CDR2 SYGVKD. The CDR3 sequence is 16 residues long. J was trimmed by 3 bases and V by 0 bases; bases with no gene match: 8. CDR3 residues: CAISESGTAVGYEQYF. The DNA for the CDR3 is TGTGCCATCAGTGAGTCTGGGACAGCCGTGGGCTACGAGCAGTACTTC.

V gene TRBV12-3 or TRBV12-4 combines with J gene TRBJ1-2, with unresolved D. The CDR3 covers 13 residues. The germline V and J ends were trimmed by 3 bases and 5 bases, with 10 bases remaining between them. Here the CDR3 DNA reads TGTGCCAGCAGTTTCACGGCAGAGTATGGCTACACCTTC. Translating it yields CASSFTAEYGYTF.

This clonotype was observed many times. This chain connects TRBV25-1 to TRBJ1-1, with D possibly TRBD1 on 6 matching bases. The V gene lost 7 bases and the J gene lost 5 bases, with 17 bases spanning the gap. This CDR3 has 14 amino acids. Germline values: CDR1 MGHDK, CDR2 SYGVNS. DNA of the CDR3: TGTGCCAGCACCCAACTGGGGAGGGGGACTGAAGCTTTCTTT. As protein: CASTQLGRGTEAFF.

This clonotype turned up a few times. In nucleotides, the CDR3 is TGTGCCTGGAGTGTACCTGGACCTTCAAGAGGCTACACCTTC. This gives the protein CAWSVPGPSRGYTF. The V gene is TRBV30, the J gene TRBJ1-2, with D unresolved. The CDR3 length is 14 residues. Trimming removed 0 bases at V and 8 bases at J, with 16 bases between. Germline loops: CDR1 GTSNPN, CDR2 SVGIG (reference sequence).

The sample holds many counts of this clonotype. V and J are TRBV3-1 and TRBJ2-1, with 13 bases identical to TRBD2. The CDR3 is made up of 16 amino acids. CDR1 is LGHDT and CDR2 is YNNKEL in the germline V gene (reference sequence). With 0 bases clipped from V and 8 bases from J, the junction kept 4 bases outside the gene matches. Written as DNA, the CDR3 is TGTGCCAGCAGCCAAGATTGGACTAGCGGGGGAGATGAGCAGTTCTTC. Its translation: CASSQDWTSGGDEQFF.

This clonotype was observed many times. This chain uses TRBV7-6 with TRBJ2-1; D may be TRBD1 or TRBD2 (5 bases each). The V end lost 5 bases, the J end lost 0 bases, and 17 bases lay between the germline ends. The CDR3 is 17 residues long. The germline gives CDR1 SGHVS, CDR2 FNYEAQ. The CDR3 nucleotides read TGTGCCAGCAGCCAAATGCGGTGGGGGAGCTCCTACAATGAGCAGTTCTTC. Amino acid sequence: CASSQMRWGSSYNEQFF.

This clonotype was seen more than once but under ten times. V gene TRBV19 combines with J gene TRBJ2-5, with no clear D. The CDR3 contains 10 residues. Germline V CDR1 and CDR2: LNHDA, SQIVND (reference sequence). V gave up 7 bases and J gave up 9 bases, with 9 bases separating them. CDR3 loop: CASKVEAQYF. The CDR3 DNA is TGTGCCAGTAAGGTGGAAGCCCAGTACTTC.

J is TRBJ2-7 and V is TRBV5-1; TRBD1 matches at 7 bases. The ends lost 4 bases at V and 0 bases at J; junction bases unmatched: 7. CDR3 length: 15 residues. Germline CDR1 is SGHRS and CDR2 is YFSETQ. The CDR3 loop is CASSILTGNSYEQYF. The DNA of the CDR3 is TGCGCCAGCAGCATATTGACAGGGAACTCCTACGAGCAGTACTTC.

This clonotype was detected a few times. This sequence joins TRBV6-5 and TRBJ2-7; a weak D match, TRBD2 (5 bases). The CDR3 is made up of 14 amino acids. V shed 6 bases and J shed 6 bases, with 18 bases lying between them. Germline V gene data show CDR1 as MNHEY and CDR2 as SVGAGI. The CDR3 protein is CASSLTGARGEQYF. CDR3 nucleotides: TGTGCCAGCAGCTTAACGGGTGCTCGGGGCGAGCAGTACTTC.

The rearrangement joins TRBV10-3 to TRBJ1-2; no clear D. CDR1 ENHRY and CDR2 SYGVKD come from the germline V gene. The CDR3 covers 14 residues. The germline V and J ends were trimmed by 3 bases and 2 bases, with 10 bases remaining between them. CDR3 in DNA: TGTGCCATCAGTGACTTCCCGGCCAACTATGGCTACACCTTC. Translating gives CAISDFPANYGYTF.

This clonotype occurred many times. This rearrangement joins TRBV5-1 to TRBJ2-7; possible D gene TRBD1, 5 bases. CDR1 and CDR2 (germline): SGHRS, YFSETQ. This CDR3 has 14 residues. Trimming pared 4 bases from V and 7 bases from J, leaving 18 bases between. The CDR3 DNA is TGCGCCAGCAGCCAGGGATTCCGGGTCTGGGAGCAGTACTTC. The encoded protein is CASSQGFRVWEQYF.

The rearrangement joins TRBV7-9 to TRBJ2-3, with unresolved D. Germline V lookup: CDR1 SEHNR, CDR2 FQNEAQ (reference sequence). The CDR3 covers 12 residues. Trimming shortened V by 3 bases and J by 6 bases, and 7 bases separated the two germline ends. The CDR3 sequence: CASSFVSDTQYF. DNA of the CDR3: TGTGCCAGCAGCTTCGTGTCGGATACGCAGTATTTT.

This chain connects TRBV15 to TRBJ1-5; D uncertain. The CDR3 is made up of 12 amino acids. Trimming took 3 bases from V and 11 from J, leaving 11 bases between them. Germline lookup yields CDR1 LNHNV and CDR2 YYDKDF (reference sequence). The chain's CDR3 is CATSSTLAAQHF. DNA of the CDR3: TGTGCCACCAGCAGTACTTTGGCGGCCCAGCATTTT.

This chain links TRBV29-1 with TRBJ2-5; no clear D. From germline, CDR1 is SQVTM and CDR2 ANQGSEA. V was shortened by 3 bases and J by 5 bases, with 7 bases between the two germline ends. The CDR3 length is 11 residues. CDR3 coding DNA: TGCAGCGTTGATGTAAGGGAGACCCAGTACTTC. It encodes CSVDVRETQYF.

V is TRBV12-3 or TRBV12-4 and J is TRBJ2-2, with a tentative D call TRBD2 (6 bases). The CDR3 runs 14 residues. Trimming took 3 bases from V and 7 from J, leaving 12 bases between them. DNA of the CDR3: TGTGCCAGCAGTTTCGTGGGGGGTAACGGGGAGCTGTTTTTT. Translating it yields CASSFVGGNGELFF.

As for this clonotype: This may be a read error, as it is one base from a much larger clone. The chain joins TRBV18 to TRBJ1-2, with TRBD1 identical over 7 bases. CDR1 and CDR2 (germline): KGHSH, LQKENI. This CDR3 contains 13 residues. CDR3 loop: CTSSPQGDHGYTF. As DNA, the CDR3 is TGTACCAGCTCACCGCAGGGGGATCATGGCTACACCTTC.

The chain uses TRBV5-6 and TRBJ1-5; TRBD1 aligns across 9 bases. Looked up from germline, CDR1 is SGHDT and CDR2 is YYEEEE. V trimming: 4 bases; J trimming: 2 bases; junction bases outside the gene matches: 7. The CDR3 consists of 16 residues. CDR3 region: CASSIGGQGGNQPQHF. The CDR3 DNA reads TGTGCCAGCAGCATTGGGGGACAGGGAGGCAATCAGCCCCAGCATTTT.